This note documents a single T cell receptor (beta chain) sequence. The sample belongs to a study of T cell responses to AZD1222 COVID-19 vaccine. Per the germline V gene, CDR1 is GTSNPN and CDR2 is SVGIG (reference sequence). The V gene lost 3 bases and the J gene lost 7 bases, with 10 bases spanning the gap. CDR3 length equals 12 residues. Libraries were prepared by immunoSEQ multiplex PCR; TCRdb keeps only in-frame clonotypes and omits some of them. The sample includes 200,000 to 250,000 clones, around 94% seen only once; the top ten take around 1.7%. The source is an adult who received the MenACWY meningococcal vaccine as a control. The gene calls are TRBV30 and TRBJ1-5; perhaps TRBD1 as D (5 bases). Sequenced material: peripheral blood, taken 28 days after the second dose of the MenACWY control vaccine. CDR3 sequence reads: CAWSTGPQPQHF. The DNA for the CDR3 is TGTGCCTGGAGCACGGGGCCCCAGCCCCAGCATTTT.